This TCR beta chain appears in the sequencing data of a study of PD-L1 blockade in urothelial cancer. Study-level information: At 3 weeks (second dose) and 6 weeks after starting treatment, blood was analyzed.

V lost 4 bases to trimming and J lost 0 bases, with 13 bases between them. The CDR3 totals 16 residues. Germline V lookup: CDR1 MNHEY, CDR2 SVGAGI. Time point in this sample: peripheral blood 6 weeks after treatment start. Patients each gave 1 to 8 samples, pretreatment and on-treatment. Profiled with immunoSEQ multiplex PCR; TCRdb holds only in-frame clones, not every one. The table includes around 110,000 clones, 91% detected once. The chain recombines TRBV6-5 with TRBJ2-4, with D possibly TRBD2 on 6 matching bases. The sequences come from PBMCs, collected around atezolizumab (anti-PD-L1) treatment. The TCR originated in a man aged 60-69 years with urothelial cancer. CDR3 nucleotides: TGTGCCAGCAGTTCGGAGGGCCGCAGAGCCAAAAACATTCAGTACTTC. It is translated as CASSSEGRRAKNIQYF.